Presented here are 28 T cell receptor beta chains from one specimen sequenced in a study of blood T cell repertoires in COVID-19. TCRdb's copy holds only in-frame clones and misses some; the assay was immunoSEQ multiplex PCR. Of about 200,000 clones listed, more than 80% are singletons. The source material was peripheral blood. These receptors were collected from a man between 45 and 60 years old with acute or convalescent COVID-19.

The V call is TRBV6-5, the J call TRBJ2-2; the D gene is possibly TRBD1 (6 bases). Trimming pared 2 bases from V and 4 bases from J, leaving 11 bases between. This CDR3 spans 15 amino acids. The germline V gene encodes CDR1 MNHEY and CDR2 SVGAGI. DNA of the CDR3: TGTGCCAGCAGTTACGCCTGGACAGTCACCGGGGAGCTGTTTTTT. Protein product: CASSYAWTVTGELFF.

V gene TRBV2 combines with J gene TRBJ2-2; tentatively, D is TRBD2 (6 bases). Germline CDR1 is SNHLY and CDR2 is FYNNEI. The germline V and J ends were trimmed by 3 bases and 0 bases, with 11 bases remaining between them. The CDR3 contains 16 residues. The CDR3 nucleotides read TGTGCCAGCAGTGACTTGGACTACGCGAACACCGGGGAGCTGTTTTTT. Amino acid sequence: CASSDLDYANTGELFF.

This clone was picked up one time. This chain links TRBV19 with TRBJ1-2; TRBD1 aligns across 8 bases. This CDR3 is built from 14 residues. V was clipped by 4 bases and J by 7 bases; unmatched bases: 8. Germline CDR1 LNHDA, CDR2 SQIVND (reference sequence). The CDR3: CASSTLDREAGYTF. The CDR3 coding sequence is TGTGCCAGTAGTACCTTGGACAGGGAGGCTGGCTACACCTTC.

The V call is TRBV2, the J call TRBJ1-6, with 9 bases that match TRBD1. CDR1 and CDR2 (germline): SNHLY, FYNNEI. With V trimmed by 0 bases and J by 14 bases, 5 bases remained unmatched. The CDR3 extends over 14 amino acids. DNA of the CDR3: TGTGCCAGCAGTGAAGCAGGGACAGGGCTTACCCTCCACTTT. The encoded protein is CASSEAGTGLTLHF.

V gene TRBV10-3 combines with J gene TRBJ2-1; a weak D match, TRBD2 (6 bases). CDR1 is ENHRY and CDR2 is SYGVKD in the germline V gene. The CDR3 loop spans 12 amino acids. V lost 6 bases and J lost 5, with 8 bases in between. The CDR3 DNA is TGTGCCATCAGGGGCGGGAACAATGAGCAGTTCTTC. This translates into CAIRGGNNEQFF.

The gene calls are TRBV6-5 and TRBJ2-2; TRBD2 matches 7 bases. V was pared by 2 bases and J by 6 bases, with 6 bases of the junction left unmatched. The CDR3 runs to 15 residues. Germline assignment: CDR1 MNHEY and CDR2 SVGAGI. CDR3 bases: TGTGCCAGCAGTTACGGCGGGAGTAACGCCGGGGAGCTGTTTTTT. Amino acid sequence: CASSYGGSNAGELFF.

The CDR3 protein is CASRSRGTGKNTIYF. The CDR3 nucleotides read TGTGCCAGCAGATCACGCGGGACAGGGAAAAACACCATATATTTT. V and J are TRBV6-5 and TRBJ1-3; 9 bases align to TRBD1. The CDR3 sequence is 15 residues long. The trim removed 6 bases at V and 6 bases at J, leaving 9 bases unmatched. Germline V gives CDR1 MNHEY, CDR2 SVGAGI.

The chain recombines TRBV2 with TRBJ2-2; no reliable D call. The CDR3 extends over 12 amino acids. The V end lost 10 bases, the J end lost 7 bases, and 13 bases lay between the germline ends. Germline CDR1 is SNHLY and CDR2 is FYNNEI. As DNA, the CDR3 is TGTGCCACCACCCGAAAGAGCGGGGAGCTGTTTTTT. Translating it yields CATTRKSGELFF. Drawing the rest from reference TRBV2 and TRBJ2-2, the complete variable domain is EPEVTQTPSHQVTQMGQEVILRCVPISNHLYFYWYRQILGQKVEFLVSFYNNEISEKSEIFDDQFSVERPDGSNFTLKIRSTKLEDSAMYFCATTRKSGELFFGEGSRLTVL.

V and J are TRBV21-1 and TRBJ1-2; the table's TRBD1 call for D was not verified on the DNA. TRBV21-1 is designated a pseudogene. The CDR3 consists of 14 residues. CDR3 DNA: TGTGCCAGCAGCTACTCAGGGGGCGCGGTGGGCTACACCTTC. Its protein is CASSYSGGAVGYTF.

The CDR3 is CASSNSGANTGELFF. The CDR3 DNA follows: TGTGCCAGCAGCAATAGCGGGGCGAACACCGGGGAGCTGTTTTTT. The V call is TRBV7-2, the J call TRBJ2-2, with TRBD2 matching over 8 bases. Losses at the gene ends were 5 bases for V and 0 bases for J; bases not matched to a gene: 2. Germline V lookup: CDR1 SGHTA, CDR2 FQGNSA. There are 15 residues in the CDR3.

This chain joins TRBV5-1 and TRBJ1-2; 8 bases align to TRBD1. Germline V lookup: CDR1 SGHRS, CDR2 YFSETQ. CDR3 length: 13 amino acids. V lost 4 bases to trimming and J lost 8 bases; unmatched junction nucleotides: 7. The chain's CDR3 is CASSPDRVRGYTF. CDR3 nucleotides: TGCGCCAGCAGCCCGGACAGGGTTCGGGGCTACACCTTC.

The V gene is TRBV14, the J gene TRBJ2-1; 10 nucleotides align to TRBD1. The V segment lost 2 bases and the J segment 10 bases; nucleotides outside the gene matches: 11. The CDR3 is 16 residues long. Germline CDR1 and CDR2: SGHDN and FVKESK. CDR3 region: CASSQRLRDRGDEQFF. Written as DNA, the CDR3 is TGTGCCAGCAGCCAAAGGCTCCGGGACAGGGGAGACGAGCAGTTCTTC.

CDR3 residues: CASRLNRGQTYEQYF. For the CDR3, the DNA is TGTGCCAGTAGGCTAAACCGGGGACAGACCTACGAGCAGTACTTC. The genes are TRBV19 and TRBJ2-7, with 7 bases lining up with TRBD1. V shed 6 bases, J shed 2 bases, and the junction held 10 bases outside the gene matches. Germline V gene sequence: CDR1 LNHDA, CDR2 SQIVND (reference sequence). CDR3 size: 15 residues.

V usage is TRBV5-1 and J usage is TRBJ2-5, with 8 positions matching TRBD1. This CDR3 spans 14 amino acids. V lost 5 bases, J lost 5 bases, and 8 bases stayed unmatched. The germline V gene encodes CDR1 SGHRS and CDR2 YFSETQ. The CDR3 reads CASRSGQGWETQYF. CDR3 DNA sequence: TGCGCCAGCAGATCAGGACAGGGATGGGAGACCCAGTACTTC.

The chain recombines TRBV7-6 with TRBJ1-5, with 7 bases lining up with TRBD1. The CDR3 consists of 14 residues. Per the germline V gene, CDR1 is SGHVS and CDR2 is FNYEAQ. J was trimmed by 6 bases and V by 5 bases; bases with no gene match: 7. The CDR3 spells CASSLQGGSQPQHF. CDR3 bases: TGTGCCAGCAGCCTTCAGGGGGGTAGTCAGCCCCAGCATTTT.

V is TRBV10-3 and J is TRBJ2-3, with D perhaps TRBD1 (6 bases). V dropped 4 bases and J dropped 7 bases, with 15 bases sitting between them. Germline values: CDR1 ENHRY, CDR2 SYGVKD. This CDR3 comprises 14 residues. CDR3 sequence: CAISARTEENTQYF. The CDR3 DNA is TGTGCCATCAGTGCTCGGACAGAAGAGAATACGCAGTATTTT.

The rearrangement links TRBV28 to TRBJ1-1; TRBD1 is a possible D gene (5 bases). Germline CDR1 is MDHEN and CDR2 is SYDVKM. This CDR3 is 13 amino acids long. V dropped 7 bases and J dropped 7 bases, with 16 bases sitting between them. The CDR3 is CASTRGGAVEAFF. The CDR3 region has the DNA TGTGCCAGCACCCGAGGAGGGGCTGTTGAAGCTTTCTTT.

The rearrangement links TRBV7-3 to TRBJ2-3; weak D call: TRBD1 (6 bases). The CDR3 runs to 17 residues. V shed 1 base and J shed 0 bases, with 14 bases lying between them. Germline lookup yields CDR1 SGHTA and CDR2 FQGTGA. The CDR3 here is CASSLIRRTVSTDTQYF. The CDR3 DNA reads TGTGCCAGCAGCTTAATTCGTCGGACAGTAAGCACAGATACGCAGTATTTT.

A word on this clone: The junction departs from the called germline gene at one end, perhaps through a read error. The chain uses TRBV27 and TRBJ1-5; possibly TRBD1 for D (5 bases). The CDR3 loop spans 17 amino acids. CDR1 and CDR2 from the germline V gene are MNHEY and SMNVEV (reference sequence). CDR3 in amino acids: CASSLYLPGFSNQPQHF. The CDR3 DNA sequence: TGTGCCAGCAGCTTATACCTCCCAGGGTTTAGCAATCAGCCCCAGCATTTT.

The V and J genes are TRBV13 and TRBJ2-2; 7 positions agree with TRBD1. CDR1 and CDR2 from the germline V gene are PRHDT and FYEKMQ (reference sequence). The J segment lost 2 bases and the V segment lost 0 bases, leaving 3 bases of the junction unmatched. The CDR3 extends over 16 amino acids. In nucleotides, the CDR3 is TGTGCCAGCAGCTTAGGGCAGGGGGTAAACACCGGGGAGCTGTTTTTT. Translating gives CASSLGQGVNTGELFF.

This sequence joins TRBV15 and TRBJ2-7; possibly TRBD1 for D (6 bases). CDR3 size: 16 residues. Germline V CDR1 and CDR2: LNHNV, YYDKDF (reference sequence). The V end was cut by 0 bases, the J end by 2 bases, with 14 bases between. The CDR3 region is CATSRDRGTLTYEQYV. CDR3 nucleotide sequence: TGTGCCACCAGCAGAGATAGGGGGACGCTAACCTACGAGCAGTACGTC.

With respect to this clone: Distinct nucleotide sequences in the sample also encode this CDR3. CDR3: CATKPGQGNQPQHF. CDR3 DNA: TGTGCCACCAAGCCGGGGCAGGGGAATCAGCCCCAGCATTTT. The chain couples TRBV10-3 to TRBJ1-5; TRBD1 might be the D (6 bases). Trimming left V 10 bases short and J 4 bases short, with 17 bases between. The CDR3 runs 14 residues. CDR1 and CDR2 (germline): ENHRY, SYGVKD.

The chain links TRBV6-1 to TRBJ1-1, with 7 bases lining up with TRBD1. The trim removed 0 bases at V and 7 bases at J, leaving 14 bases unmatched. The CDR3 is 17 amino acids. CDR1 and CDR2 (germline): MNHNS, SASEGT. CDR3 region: CASSEAGGTRGKDEAFF. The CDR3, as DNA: TGTGCCAGCAGTGAAGCAGGCGGCACCAGGGGGAAGGATGAAGCTTTCTTT.

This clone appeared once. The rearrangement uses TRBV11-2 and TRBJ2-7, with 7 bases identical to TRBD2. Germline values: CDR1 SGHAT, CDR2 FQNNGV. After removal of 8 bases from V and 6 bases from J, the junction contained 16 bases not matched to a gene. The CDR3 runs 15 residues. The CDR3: CASSSGDGGGREQYF. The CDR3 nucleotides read TGTGCCAGCTCTAGCGGAGACGGAGGAGGGCGCGAGCAGTACTTC. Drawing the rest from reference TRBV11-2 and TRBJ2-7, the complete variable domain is EAGVAQSPRYKIIEKRQSVAFWCNPISGHATLYWYQQILGQGPKLLIQFQNNGVVDDSQLPKDRFSAERLKGVDSTLKIQPAKLEDSAVYLCASSSGDGGGREQYFGPGTRLTVT.

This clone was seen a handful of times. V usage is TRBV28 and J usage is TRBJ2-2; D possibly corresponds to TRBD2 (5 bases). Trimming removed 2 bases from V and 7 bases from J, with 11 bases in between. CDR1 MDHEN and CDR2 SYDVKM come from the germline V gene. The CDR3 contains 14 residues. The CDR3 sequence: CASSLVGLDGELFF. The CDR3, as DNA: TGTGCCAGCAGTTTAGTCGGACTCGACGGGGAGCTGTTTTTT.

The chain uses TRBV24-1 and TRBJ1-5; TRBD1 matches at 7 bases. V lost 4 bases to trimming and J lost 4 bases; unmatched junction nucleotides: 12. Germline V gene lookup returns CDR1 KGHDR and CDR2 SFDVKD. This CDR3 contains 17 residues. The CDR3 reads CATSETGTDSGNQPQHF. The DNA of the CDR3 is TGTGCCACCAGTGAAACGGGGACAGACAGCGGTAATCAGCCCCAGCATTTT.

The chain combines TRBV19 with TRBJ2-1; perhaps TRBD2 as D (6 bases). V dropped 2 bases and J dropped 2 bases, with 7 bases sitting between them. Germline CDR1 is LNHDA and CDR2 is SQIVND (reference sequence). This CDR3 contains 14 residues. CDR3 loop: CASSIWGAYNEQFF. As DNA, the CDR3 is TGTGCCAGTAGTATATGGGGGGCCTACAATGAGCAGTTCTTC.

The DNA for the CDR3 is TGTGCCAGCAGGGGTTATAGCAATCAGCCCCAGCATTTT. It codes for CASRGYSNQPQHF. J is TRBJ1-5 and V is TRBV19, with a weak D call TRBD1 (6 bases). Trimming cost V 9 bases and J 0 bases, with 9 bases left between them. CDR3 size: 13 residues. Germline V gives CDR1 LNHDA, CDR2 SQIVND (reference sequence).